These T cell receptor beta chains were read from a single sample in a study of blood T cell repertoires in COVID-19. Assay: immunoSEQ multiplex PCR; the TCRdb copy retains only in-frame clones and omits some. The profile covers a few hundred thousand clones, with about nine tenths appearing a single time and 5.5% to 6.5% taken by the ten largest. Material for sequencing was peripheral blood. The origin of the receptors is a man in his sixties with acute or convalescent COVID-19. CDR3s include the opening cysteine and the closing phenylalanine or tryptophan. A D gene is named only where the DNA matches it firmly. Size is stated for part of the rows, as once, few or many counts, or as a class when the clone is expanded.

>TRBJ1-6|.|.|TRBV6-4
TGTGCCAGCAGTGAAGGGAGGATTTCACCCCTCCACTTT
CASSEGRISPLHF
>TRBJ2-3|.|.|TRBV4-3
TGCGCCAGCAGCCAAAGGACAGCTAGCACAGATACGCAGTATTTT
CASSQRTASTDTQYF
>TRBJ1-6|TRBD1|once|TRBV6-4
TGTGCCAGCAGTCGGGACAGGAATAATTCACCCCTCCACTTT
CASSRDRNNSPLHF
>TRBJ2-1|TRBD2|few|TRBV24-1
TGTGCCACCAGTGATCCCGGACTAGCGGATTACAACAATGAGCAGTTCTTC
CATSDPGLADYNNEQFF
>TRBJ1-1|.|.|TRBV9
TGTGCCAGCAGCGTAGGTTTTGCAGGGAATACTGAAGCTTTCTTT
CASSVGFAGNTEAFF
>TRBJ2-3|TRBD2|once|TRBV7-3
TGTGCCAGCAGCCCCCAGGGAGGGATCACAGATACGCAGTATTTT
CASSPQGGITDTQYF
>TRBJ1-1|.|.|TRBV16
TGTGCCAGCAGCCGAGCGACAGCAAACACTGAAGCTTTCTTT
CASSRATANTEAFF
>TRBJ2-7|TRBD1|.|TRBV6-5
TGTGCCAGCAGTTACTCGGGACAGCTGATCTACGAGCAGTACTTC
CASSYSGQLIYEQYF
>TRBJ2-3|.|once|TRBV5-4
TGTGCCAGCAGCTTGGGGGGCCGGGATACGCAGTATTTT
CASSLGGRDTQYF
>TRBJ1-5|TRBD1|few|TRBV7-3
TGTGCCAGCAGCCTACAGGGGGCCTGTCAGCCCCAGCATTTT
CASSLQGACQPQHF
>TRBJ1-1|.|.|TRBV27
TGTGCCAGCAGTTTGCGGGGGGTTAAGAACACTGAAGCTTTCTTT
CASSLRGVKNTEAFF
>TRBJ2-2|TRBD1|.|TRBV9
TGTGCCAGCAGCGCCCCCGGGACAGGGAGCACCGGGGAGCTGTTTTTT
CASSAPGTGSTGELFF
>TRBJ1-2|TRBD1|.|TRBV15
TGTGCCACCAGCAAAATGACAGGGTTGGGCGTCTGGGATGGCTACACCTTC
CATSKMTGLGVWDGYTF
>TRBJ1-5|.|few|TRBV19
TGTGCCAGTAGCACCACGCGCCCTAGCAATCAGCCCCAGCATTTT
CASSTTRPSNQPQHF
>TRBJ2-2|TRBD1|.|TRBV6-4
TGTGCCAGCGGACAGGGAAGAGGGACCGGGGAGCTGTTTTTT
CASGQGRGTGELFF
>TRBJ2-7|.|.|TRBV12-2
TGTGCAAGTCGCCCCGGGACTAGCGGGAGATACGAGCAGTACTTC
CASRPGTSGRYEQYF
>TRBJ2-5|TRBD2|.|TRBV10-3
TGTGCCATCAGTGAGAGGTTAGCGGGAGGGTCAATCCAAGAGACCCAGTACTTC
CAISERLAGGSIQETQYF
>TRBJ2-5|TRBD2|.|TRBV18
TGTGCCAGCTCACCACCGGCGACTAGCGGGAACCAAGAGACCCAGTACTTC
CASSPPATSGNQETQYF